This TCR beta chain was profiled in a study of molecular identifiers for immune sequencing clone quantification. About this clonotype: Its specificity is unknown.

V shed 0 bases and J shed 6 bases, with 18 bases lying between them. The CDR3 contains 16 residues. Germline CDR1 reads ENHRY; CDR2 reads SYGVKD. Listed TCR primers, together with previously described methods, were used for the bulk TCR libraries. TCRdb analysed the PCR reads with MiXCR anew, one entry per CDR3 protein. The sample holds some 41,000 distinct CDR3 sequences, 24% seen once. Study conclusions and caveats: Jurkat TCR RNA that was spiked in from one cell was reportedly detectable among some 980,000 naive cells. Highly expanded clone sizes could be underestimated through barcode sharing by identical TCR molecules.

The chain is built from TRBV10-3 and TRBJ2-7; D possibly uses TRBD1 or TRBD2 (5 bases each). Sequenced material: naive CD8+ T cells from blood, with Jurkat cell RNA spiked in. As to subset: FACS-sorted CD8+CD4-CCR7+CD45RA+ naive T cells. The receptor was derived from a human donor in good health. Some libraries in this study had Jurkat cell RNA spiked in. The CDR3 sequence is CAISESMAGRFPEQYF. CDR3 coding DNA: TGTGCCATCAGTGAGTCGATGGCAGGGAGATTCCCCGAGCAGTACTTC.